One and the same sample provided the 20 T cell receptor beta chains below, sequenced in a study of shared T cell receptors in the human thymus. This table comes from immunoSEQ multiplex PCR, and its TCRdb copy is limited to in-frame clones, with some not included. The sample holds about 660,000 clones; roughly 90% are singletons and the top ten take 0.01%. The same specimen was also included in a second study, on human thymus T cells.

The sequenced sample was thymocytes. The receptors come from a boy in the first two years of life with a congenital heart defect.

The chain joins TRBV21-1 to TRBJ2-1; the table names TRBD2, a call not compared with the DNA. TRBV21-1 is an annotated pseudogene. This CDR3 is built from 15 residues. The CDR3 is CASTMGLASYNEQFF. The CDR3 region has the DNA TGTGCCAGCACCATGGGACTAGCTTCCTACAATGAGCAGTTCTTC.

J is TRBJ2-3 and V is TRBV5-1; tentative D call: TRBD1 (6 bases). Looked up from germline, CDR1 is SGHRS and CDR2 is YFSETQ. This CDR3 region has 18 residues. The V end lost 0 bases, the J end lost 2 bases, and 19 bases lay between the germline ends. As DNA, the CDR3 is TGCGCCAGCAGCTTGGGTATCCGGACAGCAAGTCACACAGATACGCAGTATTTT. This gives the protein CASSLGIRTASHTDTQYF.

The chain carries TRBV27 and TRBJ2-1; TRBD1 matches 12 bases. The CDR3 runs to 16 residues. CDR1 is MNHEY and CDR2 is SMNVEV in the germline V gene (reference sequence). Trimming took 7 bases from V and 2 from J; bases not matched to a gene: 6. In DNA form, the CDR3 reads TGTGCCAGCACCGGGACAGGGGGCGGCCCCTACAATGAGCAGTTCTTC. This codes for CASTGTGGGPYNEQFF.

This rearrangement joins TRBV7-9 to TRBJ2-1; D remains unclear. CDR1 and CDR2 (germline): SEHNR, FQNEAQ (reference sequence). Trimming took 6 bases from V and 8 from J, leaving 17 bases between them. The CDR3 length is 14 residues. The chain's CDR3 is CASSGTRMGDEQFF. Here the CDR3 DNA reads TGTGCCAGCAGTGGAACCCGGATGGGCGATGAGCAGTTCTTC.

V usage is TRBV7-9 and J usage is TRBJ1-1; 7 nucleotides align to TRBD1. The junction had 12 bases not matched to a gene; V was cut back by 5 bases and J by 6 bases. CDR1 SEHNR and CDR2 FQNEAQ come from the germline V gene (reference sequence). CDR3 length equals 15 residues. The CDR3 reads CASSPRQGRGPEAFF. In DNA, the CDR3 is TGTGCCAGCAGCCCTCGACAGGGTAGGGGCCCTGAAGCTTTCTTT.

This sequence joins TRBV5-1 and TRBJ2-1, with TRBD2 matching over 7 bases. V trimming: 4 bases; J trimming: 6 bases; junction bases outside the gene matches: 19. Germline CDR1 is SGHRS and CDR2 is YFSETQ. The CDR3 loop spans 18 amino acids. The CDR3 loop is CASSPKRGPLEKGNEQFF. CDR3 bases: TGCGCCAGCAGCCCCAAGCGGGGACCGCTCGAGAAGGGCAATGAGCAGTTCTTC.

The CDR3 nucleotides read TGTGCCTGGACCCGGTGGGTAGCTGCTACAAATGAGCAGTTCTTC. Its protein product is CAWTRWVAATNEQFF. The chain recombines TRBV30 with TRBJ2-1; D not certain. Germline CDR1 GTSNPN, CDR2 SVGIG (reference sequence). The length of the CDR3 is 15 residues. V was cut by 4 bases and J by 7 bases, with 20 bases left in between.

The chain uses TRBV30 and TRBJ1-1; tentatively, D is TRBD1 (5 bases). The CDR3 sequence is 15 residues long. V lost 0 bases and J lost 7, with 18 bases in between. Germline CDR1 GTSNPN, CDR2 SVGIG (reference sequence). CDR3 coding DNA: TGTGCCTGGAGTGTACCAGGGCAGGCCTTTCGTGAAGCTTTCTTT. Residues: CAWSVPGQAFREAFF.

The chain has TRBV28 and TRBJ2-2; D may be TRBD2 (7 bases). There are 15 residues in the CDR3. Trimming removed 6 bases from V and 4 bases from J, with 15 bases in between. Germline loops: CDR1 MDHEN, CDR2 SYDVKM. The CDR3 spells CASSKGGAPTGELFF. The CDR3 DNA sequence: TGTGCCAGCAGCAAAGGGGGGGCGCCCACCGGGGAGCTGTTTTTT.

This sequence joins TRBV6-1 and TRBJ2-7; TRBD2 matches at 8 bases. The CDR3 is made up of 13 amino acids. Germline trimming cut 11 bases from V and 5 bases from J; bases unmatched to any gene: 11. CDR1 and CDR2 from the germline V gene are MNHNS and SASEGT. Written as DNA, the CDR3 is TGTGCCGGACACCGTAGCGGGATGGACGAGCAGTACTTC. This sequence encodes CAGHRSGMDEQYF.

The chain has TRBV4-2 and TRBJ1-2, with 7 bases lining up with TRBD1. Germline CDR1 LGHNA, CDR2 YNFKEQ. The ends lost 4 bases at V and 7 bases at J; junction bases unmatched: 9. CDR3 length equals 14 residues. The CDR3 loop reads CASSRETGKGGYTF. The DNA for the CDR3 is TGTGCCAGCAGCCGGGAGACAGGGAAGGGTGGCTACACCTTC.

This clone was detected only once. The V and J genes are TRBV25-1 and TRBJ1-4; 8 bases line up with TRBD1. Germline V gene sequence: CDR1 MGHDK, CDR2 SYGVNS. This CDR3 contains 17 residues. The junction had 7 bases not matched to a gene; V was cut back by 4 bases and J by 0 bases. CDR3 coding DNA: TGTGCCAGCAGTGGCAACAGGGGGTGGGCAACTAATGAAAAACTGTTTTTT. Residues: CASSGNRGWATNEKLFF.

The CDR3 loop is CAWSVRLEGQFF. The CDR3 DNA follows: TGTGCCTGGAGTGTACGGCTAGAAGGGCAGTTCTTC. This chain joins TRBV30 and TRBJ2-1; D gene ambiguous. Germline V gene data show CDR1 as GTSNPN and CDR2 as SVGIG (reference sequence). Trimming shortened V by 0 bases and J by 12 bases, and 12 bases separated the two germline ends. The CDR3 is 12 amino acids. The whole variable domain, remainder taken from reference TRBV30 and TRBJ2-1, is SQTIHQWPATLVQPVGSPLSLECTVEGTSNPNLYWYRQAAGRGLQLLFYSVGIGQISSEVPQNLSASRPQDRQFILSSKKLLLSDSGFYLCAWSVRLEGQFFGPGTRLTVL.

The V call is TRBV12-5, the J call TRBJ2-2; 7 nucleotides agree with TRBD1. The trim removed 0 bases at V and 3 bases at J, leaving 10 bases unmatched. Per the germline V gene, CDR1 is LGHNT and CDR2 is FRNRAP. The CDR3 runs to 18 residues. Here the CDR3 reads CASGLVHLWDSYTGELFF. The CDR3 DNA follows: TGTGCTAGTGGTTTGGTACACCTTTGGGACAGCTACACCGGGGAGCTGTTTTTT. Full variable domain (remainder filled in from reference TRBV12-5 and TRBJ2-2): DARVTQTPRHKVTEMGQEVTMRCQPILGHNTVFWYRQTMMQGLELLAYFRNRAPLDDSGMPKDRFSAEMPDATLATLKIQPSEPRDSAVYFCASGLVHLWDSYTGELFFGEGSRLTVL.

Only a few counts were recorded for this clone. This rearrangement joins TRBV27 to TRBJ2-3, with D possibly TRBD1 on 6 matching bases. Germline lookup yields CDR1 MNHEY and CDR2 SMNVEV (reference sequence). The V end lost 5 bases, the J end lost 2 bases, and 23 bases lay between the germline ends. CDR3 length: 18 residues. CDR3 nucleotide sequence: TGTGCCAGCAGTCCGTCAGTCCTCCCCCAGGGGTCCACAGATACGCAGTATTTT. Translated: CASSPSVLPQGSTDTQYF.

The chain joins TRBV9 to TRBJ2-7; TRBD2 matches at 9 bases. After removal of 4 bases from V and 0 bases from J, the junction contained 5 bases not matched to a gene. Germline CDR1 and CDR2: SGDLS and YYNGEE. The CDR3 loop spans 15 amino acids. Written as DNA, the CDR3 is TGTGCCAGCAGCCCCCATAGCGGGAGCTCCTACGAGCAGTACTTC. Protein product: CASSPHSGSSYEQYF.

The chain uses TRBV25-1 and TRBJ2-2, with 9 bases fitting TRBD1. After removal of 6 bases from V and 9 bases from J, the junction contained 5 bases not matched to a gene. Per germline, CDR1 MGHDK and CDR2 SYGVNS. CDR3 length equals 13 residues. CDR3 region: CASSLQGARELFF. Here the CDR3 DNA reads TGTGCCAGCAGCTTACAGGGGGCAAGGGAGCTGTTTTTT.

The V call is TRBV15, the J call TRBJ1-5; the D gene is possibly TRBD1 (5 bases). CDR1 is LNHNV, CDR2 YYDKDF, per germline (reference sequence). This CDR3 is built from 14 residues. V shed 3 bases and J shed 6 bases, with 12 bases lying between them. CDR3 sequence: CATSSGGGGQPQHF. The CDR3 DNA follows: TGTGCCACCAGCAGCGGGGGAGGTGGTCAGCCCCAGCATTTT.

The chain links TRBV4-3 to TRBJ2-7, with D possibly TRBD1 on 7 matching bases. The CDR3 consists of 16 residues. Germline V gene sequence: CDR1 LGHNA, CDR2 YSLEER. Trimming pared 0 bases from V and 4 bases from J, leaving 16 bases between. The CDR3 loop reads CASSQDAEGAGYEQYF. CDR3 nucleotide sequence: TGCGCCAGCAGCCAAGATGCGGAGGGGGCTGGGTACGAGCAGTACTTC.

The count of this clone is one. The germline gene is not matched at one end of the junction; a read error may be the cause. J is TRBJ2-5 and V is TRBV5-6; D might be TRBD2 (5 bases). The CDR3 contains 13 residues. Per germline, CDR1 SGHDT and CDR2 YYEEEE. CDR3 DNA sequence: TGTGCCAGCAGCTTGAAATCCCGGGATTTTTTGGACTTC. This gives the protein CASSLKSRDFLDF.